This is a list of T cell receptor beta chains from one sample in a study of blood T cell repertoires in COVID-19. Produced via immunoSEQ multiplex PCR; TCRdb's table is partial and in-frame only. The table has over 150,000 clones, about 90% seen once; the top ten hold over 0.45%. Sequenced material: peripheral blood. These receptors all come from a man aged 50-60 years with acute or convalescent COVID-19. CDR3s include the opening cysteine and the closing phenylalanine or tryptophan. D genes are given only for firm matches.

D,V,CDR3
TRBD1,TRBV5-6,CASSLVGQGYGYTF
NA,TRBV7-3,CASSPSPKTATYGYTF
TRBD2,TRBV9,CASSVATSGGGYNEQFF
NA,TRBV3-1/TRBV3-2,CASRRGTEAFF
TRBD1,TRBV27,CASSQLAGTGDNEQFF
NA,TRBV4-2,CASSQVPRIARNTGELFF
NA,TRBV4-2,CASSQGHGRDYEQYF
NA,TRBV5-1,CASSLSGIGLTNTGELFF
NA,TRBV18,CASSPGGATNEKLFF
NA,TRBV7-9,CASSYQEGSYGYTF
NA,TRBV30,CAWSRDNNQPQHF
TRBD1,TRBV5-1,CASSQEGARGSPLHF
NA,TRBV6-5,CASNPTGKINYGYTF
NA,TRBV5-1,CASNPGNTEAFF